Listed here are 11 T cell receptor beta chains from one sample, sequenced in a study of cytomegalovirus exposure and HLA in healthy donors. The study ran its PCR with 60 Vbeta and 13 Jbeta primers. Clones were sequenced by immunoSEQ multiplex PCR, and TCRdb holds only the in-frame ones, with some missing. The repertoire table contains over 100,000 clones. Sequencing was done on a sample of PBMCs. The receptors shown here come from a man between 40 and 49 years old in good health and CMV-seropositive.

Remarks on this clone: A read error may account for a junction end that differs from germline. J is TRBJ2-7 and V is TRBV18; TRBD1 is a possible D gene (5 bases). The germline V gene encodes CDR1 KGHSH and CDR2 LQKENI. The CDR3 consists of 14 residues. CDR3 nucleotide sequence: TGTGCCGGCTCACCAGGCAGGGCCACCTACGAGCAGTACTTC. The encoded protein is CAGSPGRATYEQYF. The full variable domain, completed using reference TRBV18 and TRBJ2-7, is NAGVMQNPRHLVRRRGQEARLRCSPMKGHSHVYWYRQLPEEGLKFMVYLQKENIIDESGMPKERFSAEFPKEGPSILRIQQVVRGDSAAYFCAGSPGRATYEQYFGPGTRLTVT.

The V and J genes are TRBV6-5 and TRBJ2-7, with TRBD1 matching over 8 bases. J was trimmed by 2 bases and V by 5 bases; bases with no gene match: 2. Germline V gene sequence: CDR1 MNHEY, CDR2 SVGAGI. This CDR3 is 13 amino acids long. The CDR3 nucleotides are TGTGCCAGCAGTATGGGACAGGCCTACGAGCAGTACTTC. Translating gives CASSMGQAYEQYF.

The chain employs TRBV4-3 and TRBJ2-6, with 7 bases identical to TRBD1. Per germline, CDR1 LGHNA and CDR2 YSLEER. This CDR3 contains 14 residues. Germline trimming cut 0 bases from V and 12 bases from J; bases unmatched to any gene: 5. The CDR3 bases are TGCGCCAGCAGCCAAGACGGGACAGTAGCCGTCCTGACTTTC. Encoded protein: CASSQDGTVAVLTF.

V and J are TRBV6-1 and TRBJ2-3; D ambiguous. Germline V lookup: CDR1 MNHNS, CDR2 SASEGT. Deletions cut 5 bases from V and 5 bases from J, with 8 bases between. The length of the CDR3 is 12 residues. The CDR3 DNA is TGTGCCAGCAGTCCTCGTAGAGATACGCAGTATTTT. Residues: CASSPRRDTQYF.

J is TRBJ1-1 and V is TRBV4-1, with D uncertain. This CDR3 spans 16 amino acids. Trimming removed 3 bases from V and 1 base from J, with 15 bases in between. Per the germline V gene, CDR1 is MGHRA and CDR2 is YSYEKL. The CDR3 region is CASSQNERKTNTEAFF. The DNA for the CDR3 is TGCGCCAGCAGCCAGAACGAGAGGAAGACGAACACTGAAGCTTTCTTT.

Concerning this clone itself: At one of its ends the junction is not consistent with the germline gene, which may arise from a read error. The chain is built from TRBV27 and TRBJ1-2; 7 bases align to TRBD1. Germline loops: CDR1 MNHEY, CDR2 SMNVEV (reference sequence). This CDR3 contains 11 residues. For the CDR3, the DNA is TGTGCCAGCAGGATAGACAGGGCGACTTTCTTC. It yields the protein CASRIDRATFF.

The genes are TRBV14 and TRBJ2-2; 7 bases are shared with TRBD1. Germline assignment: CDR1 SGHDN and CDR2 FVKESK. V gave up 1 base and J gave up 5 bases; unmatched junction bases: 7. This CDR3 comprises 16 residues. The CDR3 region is CASSQGGTVNTGELFF. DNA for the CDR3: TGTGCCAGCAGCCAAGGGGGGACAGTCAATACCGGGGAGCTGTTTTTT.

CDR3 sequence reads: CASSPQQGAGNQPQHF. CDR3 DNA sequence: TGTGCCAGCTCACCGCAACAGGGGGCTGGCAATCAGCCCCAGCATTTT. The V and J genes are TRBV18 and TRBJ1-5, with TRBD1 matching 9 bases. The CDR3 contains 16 residues. Germline CDR1 KGHSH, CDR2 LQKENI. V lost 3 bases to trimming and J lost 2 bases; unmatched junction nucleotides: 5.

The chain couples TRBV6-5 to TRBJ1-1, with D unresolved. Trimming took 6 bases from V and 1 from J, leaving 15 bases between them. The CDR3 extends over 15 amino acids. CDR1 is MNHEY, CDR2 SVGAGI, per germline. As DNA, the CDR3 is TGTGCCAGCAGAAAACCCAAGGGAGGGAACACTGAAGCTTTCTTT. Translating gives CASRKPKGGNTEAFF.

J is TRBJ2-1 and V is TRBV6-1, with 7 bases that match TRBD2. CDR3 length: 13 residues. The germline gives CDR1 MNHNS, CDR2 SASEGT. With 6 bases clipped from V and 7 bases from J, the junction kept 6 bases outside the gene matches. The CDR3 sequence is CASSAGVWNEQFF. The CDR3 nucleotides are TGTGCCAGCAGCGCGGGAGTATGGAATGAGCAGTTCTTC.

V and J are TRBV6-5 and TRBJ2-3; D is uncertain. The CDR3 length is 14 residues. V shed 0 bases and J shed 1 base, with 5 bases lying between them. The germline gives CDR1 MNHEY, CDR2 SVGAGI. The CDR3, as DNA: TGTGCCAGCAGTTACTCTGCGGGCACAGATACGCAGTATTTT. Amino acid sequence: CASSYSAGTDTQYF.